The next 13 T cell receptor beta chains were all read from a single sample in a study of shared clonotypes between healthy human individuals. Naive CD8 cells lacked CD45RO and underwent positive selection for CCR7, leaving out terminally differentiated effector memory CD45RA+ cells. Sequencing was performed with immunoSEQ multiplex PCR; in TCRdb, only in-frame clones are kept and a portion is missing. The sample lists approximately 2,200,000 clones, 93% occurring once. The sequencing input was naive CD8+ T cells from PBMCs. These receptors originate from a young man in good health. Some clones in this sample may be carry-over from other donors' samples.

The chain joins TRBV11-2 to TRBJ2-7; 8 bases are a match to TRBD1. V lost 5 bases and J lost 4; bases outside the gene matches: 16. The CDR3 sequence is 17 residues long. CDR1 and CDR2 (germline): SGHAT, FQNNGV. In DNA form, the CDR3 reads TGTGCCAGCAGCCAGACAGGGGTCCACTACCTGGCATACGAGCAGTACTTC. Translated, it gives CASSQTGVHYLAYEQYF.

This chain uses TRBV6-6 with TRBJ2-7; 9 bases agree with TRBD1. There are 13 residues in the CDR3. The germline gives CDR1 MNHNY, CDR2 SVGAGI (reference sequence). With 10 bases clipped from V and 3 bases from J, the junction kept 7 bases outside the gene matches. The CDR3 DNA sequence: TGTGCCACCTGGGACAGGGAGGTCTACGAGCAGTACTTC. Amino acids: CATWDREVYEQYF.

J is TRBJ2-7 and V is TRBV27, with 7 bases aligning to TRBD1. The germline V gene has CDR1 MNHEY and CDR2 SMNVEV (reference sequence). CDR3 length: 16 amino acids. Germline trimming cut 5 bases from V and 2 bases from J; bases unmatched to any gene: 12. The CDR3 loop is CASSPSTGPTPYEQYF. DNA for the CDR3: TGTGCCAGCAGTCCCTCGACAGGGCCGACCCCCTACGAGCAGTACTTC.

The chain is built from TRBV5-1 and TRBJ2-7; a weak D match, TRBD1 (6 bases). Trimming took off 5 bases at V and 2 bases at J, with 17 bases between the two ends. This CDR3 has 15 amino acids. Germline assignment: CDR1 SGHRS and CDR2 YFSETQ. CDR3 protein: CASSPFVGTTYEQYF. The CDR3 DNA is TGCGCCAGCAGTCCATTTGTCGGGACAACCTACGAGCAGTACTTC.

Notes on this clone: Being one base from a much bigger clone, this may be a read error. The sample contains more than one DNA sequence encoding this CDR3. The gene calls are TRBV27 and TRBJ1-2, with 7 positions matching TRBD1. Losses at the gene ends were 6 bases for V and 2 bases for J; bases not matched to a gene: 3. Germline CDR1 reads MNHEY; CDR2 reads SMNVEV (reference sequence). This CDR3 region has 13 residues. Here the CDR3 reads CASSLGQNYGYTF. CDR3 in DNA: TGTGCCAGCAGCTTGGGACAGAACTATGGCTACACCTTC.

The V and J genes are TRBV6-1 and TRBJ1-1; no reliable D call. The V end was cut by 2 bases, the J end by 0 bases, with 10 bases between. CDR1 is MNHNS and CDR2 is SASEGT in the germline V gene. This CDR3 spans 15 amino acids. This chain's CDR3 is CASSELWPMNTEAFF. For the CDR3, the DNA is TGTGCCAGCAGTGAACTCTGGCCGATGAACACTGAAGCTTTCTTT.

The CDR3 sequence: CASSSAGTVNEETQYF. In DNA form, the CDR3 reads TGTGCCAGCAGCTCGGCTGGGACAGTAAACGAAGAGACCCAGTACTTC. V and J are TRBV11-1 and TRBJ2-5; TRBD1 agrees at 7 bases. The CDR3 contains 16 residues. The V gene end was trimmed by 4 bases and the J gene end by 3 bases; junction bases not matched to a gene: 11. Germline lookup yields CDR1 SGHAT and CDR2 FQDESV (reference sequence). Using reference TRBV11-1 and TRBJ2-5 for the parts outside the CDR3, the full variable domain is EAEVAQSPRYKITEKSQAVAFWCDPISGHATLYWYRQILGQGPELLVQFQDESVVDDSQLPKDRFSAERLKGVDSTLKIQPAELGDSAMYLCASSSAGTVNEETQYFGPGTRLLVL.

The CDR3 sequence is CASSSRTGFPGELFF. CDR3 nucleotide sequence: TGTGCCAGCAGCTCCCGGACAGGGTTTCCCGGGGAGCTGTTTTTT. V usage is TRBV7-9 and J usage is TRBJ2-2; 8 bases fit TRBD1. CDR3 size: 15 residues. The germline gives CDR1 SEHNR, CDR2 FQNEAQ (reference sequence). With 4 bases clipped from V and 6 bases from J, the junction kept 7 bases outside the gene matches.

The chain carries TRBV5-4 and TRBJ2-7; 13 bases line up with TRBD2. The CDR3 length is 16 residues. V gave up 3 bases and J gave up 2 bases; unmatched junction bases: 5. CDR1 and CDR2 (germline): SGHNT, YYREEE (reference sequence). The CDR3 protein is CASSSGLAGVAYEQYF. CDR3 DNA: TGTGCCAGCAGCTCCGGACTAGCGGGAGTCGCCTACGAGCAGTACTTC. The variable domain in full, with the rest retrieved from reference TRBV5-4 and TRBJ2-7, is ETGVTQSPTHLIKTRGQQVTLRCSSQSGHNTVSWYQQALGQGPQFIFQYYREEENGRGNFPPRFSGLQFPNYSSELNVNALELDDSALYLCASSSGLAGVAYEQYFGPGTRLTVT.

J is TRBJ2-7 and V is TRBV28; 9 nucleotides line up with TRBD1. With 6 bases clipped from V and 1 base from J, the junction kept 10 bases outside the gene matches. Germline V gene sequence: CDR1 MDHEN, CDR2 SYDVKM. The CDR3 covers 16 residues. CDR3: CASSWTGTGPSYEQYF. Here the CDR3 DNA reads TGTGCCAGCAGCTGGACCGGGACAGGGCCTTCCTACGAGCAGTACTTC.

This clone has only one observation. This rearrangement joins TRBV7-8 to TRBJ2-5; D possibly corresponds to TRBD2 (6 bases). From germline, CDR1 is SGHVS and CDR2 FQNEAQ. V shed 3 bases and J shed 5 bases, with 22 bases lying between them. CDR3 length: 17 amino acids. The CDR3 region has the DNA TGTGCCAGCAGCTTCCTCGGGACTTTTTCTAAGGGTGAGACCCAGTACTTC. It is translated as CASSFLGTFSKGETQYF. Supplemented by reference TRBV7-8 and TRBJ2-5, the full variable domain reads GAGVSQSPRYKVAKRGQDVALRCDPISGHVSLFWYQQALGQGPEFLTYFQNEAQLDKSGLPSDRFFAERPEGSVSTLKIQRTQQEDSAVYLCASSFLGTFSKGETQYFGPGTRLLVL.

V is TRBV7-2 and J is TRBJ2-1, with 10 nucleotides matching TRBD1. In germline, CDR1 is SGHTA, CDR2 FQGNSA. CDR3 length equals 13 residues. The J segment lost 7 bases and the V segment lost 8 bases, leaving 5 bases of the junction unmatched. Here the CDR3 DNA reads TGTGCCAGCCGGGACAGGGGAATGAATGAGCAGTTCTTC. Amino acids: CASRDRGMNEQFF.

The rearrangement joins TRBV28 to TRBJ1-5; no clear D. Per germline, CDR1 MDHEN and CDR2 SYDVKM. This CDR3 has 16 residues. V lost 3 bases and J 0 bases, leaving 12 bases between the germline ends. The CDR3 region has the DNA TGTGCCAGCAGTTTTCCCCCGGGGATTAGCAATCAGCCCCAGCATTTT. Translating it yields CASSFPPGISNQPQHF. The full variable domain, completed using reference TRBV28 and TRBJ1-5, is DVKVTQSSRYLVKRTGEKVFLECVQDMDHENMFWYRQDPGLGLRLIYFSYDVKMKEKGDIPEGYSVSREKKERFSLILESASTNQTSMYLCASSFPPGISNQPQHFGDGTRLSIL.